These 2 T cell receptor beta chains share one sample of origin, sequenced in a study of cytomegalovirus exposure and HLA in healthy donors. A multiplex PCR was run with 60 Vbeta primers and 13 Jbeta primers. Assay used: immunoSEQ multiplex PCR; TCRdb lists only in-frame clones, some missing. The sample contains about 77,000 clones, around 78% of which appear only once. Material for sequencing was PBMCs. All receptors derive from a man in his forties in good health and CMV-seronegative.

The genes are TRBV4-1 and TRBJ1-2, with TRBD1 as a possible D gene (6 bases). Per the germline V gene, CDR1 is MGHRA and CDR2 is YSYEKL. Trimming took 2 bases from V and 2 from J, leaving 12 bases between them. The length of the CDR3 is 15 residues. The CDR3 DNA reads TGCGCCAGCAGCCAAACCGGGACACTCAACTATGGCTACACCTTC. Protein sequence: CASSQTGTLNYGYTF.

This rearrangement joins TRBV6-5 to TRBJ2-1; D is ambiguous. V lost 6 bases, J lost 6 bases, and 18 bases lay in between. Germline V gene data show CDR1 as MNHEY and CDR2 as SVGAGI. This CDR3 contains 15 residues. In nucleotides, the CDR3 is TGTGCCAGCAGCGAGGTCGCCTCGGCCTTCAATGAGCAGTTCTTC. Its translation is CASSEVASAFNEQFF.